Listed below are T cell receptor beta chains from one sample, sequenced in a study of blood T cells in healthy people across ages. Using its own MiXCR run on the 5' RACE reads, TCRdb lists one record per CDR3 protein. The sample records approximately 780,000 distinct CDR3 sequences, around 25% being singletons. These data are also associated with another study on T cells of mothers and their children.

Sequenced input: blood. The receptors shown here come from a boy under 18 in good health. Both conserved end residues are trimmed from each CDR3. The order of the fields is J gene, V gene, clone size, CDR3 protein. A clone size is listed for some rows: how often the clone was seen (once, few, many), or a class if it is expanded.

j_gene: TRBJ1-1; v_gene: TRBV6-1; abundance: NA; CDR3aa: ASGGENPEAF
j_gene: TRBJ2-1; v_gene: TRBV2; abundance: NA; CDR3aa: ASRGPSGAQF
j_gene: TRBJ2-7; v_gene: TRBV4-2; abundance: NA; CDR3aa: ASSPSQEPILYEQY
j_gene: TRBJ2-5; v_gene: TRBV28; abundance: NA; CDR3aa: ASSSPIDRVQETQY
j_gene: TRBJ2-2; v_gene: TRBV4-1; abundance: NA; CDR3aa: ASSQGQPGELF
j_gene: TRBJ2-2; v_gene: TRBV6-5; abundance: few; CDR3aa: ASSYAGPWAGLTLYTGELF
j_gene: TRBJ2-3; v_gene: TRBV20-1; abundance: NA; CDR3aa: STRLAGRPDTQY
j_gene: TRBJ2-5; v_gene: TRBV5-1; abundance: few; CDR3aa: ASSLSAATQETQY
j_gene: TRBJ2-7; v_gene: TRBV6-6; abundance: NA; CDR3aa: ASSYGRYEQY
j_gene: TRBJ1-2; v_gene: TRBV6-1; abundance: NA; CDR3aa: ASSARGAGYT
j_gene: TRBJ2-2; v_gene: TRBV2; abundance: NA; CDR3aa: ASSADRRNTGELF
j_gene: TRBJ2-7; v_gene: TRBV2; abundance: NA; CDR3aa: ASSEALRGSYEQY
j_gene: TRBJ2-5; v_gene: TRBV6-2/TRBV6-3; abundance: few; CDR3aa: ASSYSNPQETQY
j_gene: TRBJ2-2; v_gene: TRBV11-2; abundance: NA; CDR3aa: ASSFGLAGTTGELF
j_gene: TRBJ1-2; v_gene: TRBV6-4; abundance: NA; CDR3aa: ASSHQAAGGRAVVAANYGYT